This note documents a single T cell receptor (beta chain) sequence. This entry belongs to a study of T cell changes during pregnancy in multiple sclerosis. The V gene end was trimmed by 7 bases and the J gene end by 1 base; junction bases not matched to a gene: 8. The CDR3 spans 15 residues. Produced via immunoSEQ multiplex PCR; TCRdb's table is partial and in-frame only. Altogether fewer than 110,000 clones are present, roughly 92% being singletons, with the ten largest covering around 0.8%. The sequence was obtained from a female donor in good health, enrolled as a control in a pregnancy study. This chain links TRBV23-1 with TRBJ2-7, with 9 bases aligning to TRBD1. TRBV23-1 is placed among ORFs of uncertain function. Sequences were derived from peripheral blood, sampled in the third trimester of pregnancy. CDR3 in amino acids: CASTSGQGTSYEQYF. CDR3 in DNA: TGCGCCAGCACCTCAGGACAGGGGACTTCCTACGAGCAGTACTTC.